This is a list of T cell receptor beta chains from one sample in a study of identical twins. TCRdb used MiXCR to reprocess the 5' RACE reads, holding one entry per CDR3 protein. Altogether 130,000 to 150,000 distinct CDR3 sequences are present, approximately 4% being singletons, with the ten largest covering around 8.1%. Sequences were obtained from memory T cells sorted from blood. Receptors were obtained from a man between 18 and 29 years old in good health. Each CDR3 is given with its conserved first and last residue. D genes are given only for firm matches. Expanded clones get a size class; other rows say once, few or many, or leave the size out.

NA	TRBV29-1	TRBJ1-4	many	TGCAGCGTTGGACAGCAAAATGAAAAACTGTTTTTT	CSVGQQNEKLFF
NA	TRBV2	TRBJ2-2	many	TGTGCCAGCAGTCCCGGGGGGAACACCGGGGAGCTGTTTTTT	CASSPGGNTGELFF
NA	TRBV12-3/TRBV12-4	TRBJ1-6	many	TGTGCCAGCAGCAGGCCTGGACAGATTAATTCACCCCTCCACTTT	CASSRPGQINSPLHF
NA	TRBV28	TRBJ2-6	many	TGTGCCAGCAGTAAAGTGGCCTCTGGGGCCAACGTCCTGACTTTC	CASSKVASGANVLTF
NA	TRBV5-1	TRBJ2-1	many	TGCGCCAGCAGCAATCCAGGGTCCTACAATGAGCAGTTCTTC	CASSNPGSYNEQFF
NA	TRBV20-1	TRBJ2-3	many	TGCAGTGCGGAAGCGGGCACAGATACGCAGTATTTT	CSAEAGTDTQYF
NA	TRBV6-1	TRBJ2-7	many	TGTGCCAGCAGCCGCCTACCGGGGAGTAGATACGAGCAGTACTTC	CASSRLPGSRYEQYF
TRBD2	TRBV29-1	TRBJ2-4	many	TGCAGCGTCGCCAGGGGGACTAGCGGGGGAAACATTCAGTACTTC	CSVARGTSGGNIQYF
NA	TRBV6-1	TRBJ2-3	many	TGTGCCAGCAGGGAACAGGGAGGGGCAGATACGCAGTATTTT	CASREQGGADTQYF
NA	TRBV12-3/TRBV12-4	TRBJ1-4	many	TGTGCCAGCAGTTTAGTGGTCGGAGGCGACTTTAATGAAAAACTGTTTTTT	CASSLVVGGDFNEKLFF
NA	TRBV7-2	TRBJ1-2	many	TGTGCCAGCAGCCCGAACCCCCGGGACTACTATGGCTACACCTTC	CASSPNPRDYYGYTF
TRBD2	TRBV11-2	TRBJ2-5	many	TGTGCCAGCAGCTTACAGGGAGGGTTCGTTGAGACCCAGTACTTC	CASSLQGGFVETQYF
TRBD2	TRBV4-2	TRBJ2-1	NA	TGTGCCAGCAGCCAACCAACTAGCGTCGAGCAGTTCTTC	CASSQPTSVEQFF
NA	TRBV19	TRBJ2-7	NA	TGTGCCAGTAGTATTTCGGCAGGGCAAATCCACGAGCAGTACTTC	CASSISAGQIHEQYF
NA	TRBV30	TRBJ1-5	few	TGTGCCTGGAGTGTGGAAGGAGAACAGCCCCAGCATTTT	CAWSVEGEQPQHF
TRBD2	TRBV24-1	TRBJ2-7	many	TGTGCCACCAGCATGACTAGCGGGTACGAGCAGTACTTC	CATSMTSGYEQYF
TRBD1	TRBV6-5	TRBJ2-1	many	TGTGCCAGCAGTTGGGGGACAGGGTATGGCGATGAGCAGTTCTTC	CASSWGTGYGDEQFF